This T cell receptor beta chain was identified in a study of blood T cell repertoires in COVID-19 (dated by TCRdb to between 2020 and 2021). Background for the entire study: The collaborator samples originated in the United States, Italy and Spain and spanned the acute and convalescent phases of COVID-19. The repertoires were released in a freely available public database intended as a resource for research on the immune response to SARS-CoV-2. The sample metadata nearly always contained a de-identified subject ID, COVID-19 status, age in years and sex. Samples were obtained from the ongoing ImmuneRACE study (first 160 participants) and from over a thousand subjects provided by 6 global collaborators. Where available, HLA class I and class II types were obtained from metadata supplied by the sample provider rather than from assay-based typing. The material from the prospective study consisted of cDNA or gDNA derived from T cells, B-cell-depleted T cells, or PBMCs. Deeply sampled blood TCRbeta repertoires from subjects exposed to, actively infected with, or recovered from COVID-19 were included in the dataset. Overall study outcomes, separate from this receptor: How much clinical and demographic metadata was included differed by source and by participant, and the metadata was provided uncurated.

Each collaborating institution followed its own protocols to collect whole blood in K2EDTA tubes. For TCRbeta analysis, collaborators shipped samples as frozen whole blood, isolated PBMCs, or DNA extracted from either of those sample types. Relative to germline, V is 0 bases shorter and J is 5 bases shorter, with 13 bases between their ends. The CDR3 measures 15 amino acids from cysteine to phenylalanine. The only DNA kept is the CDR3, 45 bases in frame from the first base. CDR1 and CDR2 were assigned from the germline V gene as MNHEY and SVGAGI. Worth noting for this clone: Its antigen target is currently unknown. No much larger clonotype is one base removed from it; base qualities were not supplied.

TCRbeta CDR3 regions were amplified from genomic DNA using the immunoSEQ Assay, a bias-controlled multiplex PCR. On the study's bioinformatics: Nucleated cell counts per sample were estimated from amplification of reference gene primers within the assay. To quantify the absolute abundance of each unique TCRbeta CDR3 rearrangement, sequence reads were collapsed and filtered. For each sample, productive Simpson clonality was calculated as the square root of Simpson's diversity index over productive rearrangements. TCRdb obtained this table from immuneACCESS and retained in-frame rearrangements with V and J assigned. These tables miss some clones; where compared with another copy, unresolved V genes account for less than half of the shortfall, and the remainder is unexplained. V, J and clone size reflect that table, while D and trimming were determined from the DNA. Within this sample are 360,000 or so clones, with 85% to 90% of them counted one time only. The ten largest clones capture roughly 6.8% of the sample.

Recombination linked TRBV6-5 to TRBJ1-2, with no confident D gene call. This sequence was found in a man younger than 30 with active or convalescent COVID-19. Sequencing was done on a sample of peripheral blood. At the DNA level, the sequence is TGTGCCAGCAGTTACTCAGAGGCCTCCCCGTATGGCTACACCTTC. Its product reads: CASSYSEASPYGYTF.